This note documents a single TCR beta chain sequence. Its antigen is not identified. Treatment denoted: roughly ten-day PBMC culture with coronavirus spike peptide pools or control peptides (ViraFEST assay). ViraFEST sequenced TCRs after peptide-pool expansion of antigen-specific T cells. This record comes from a study of vaccination and CD4 T cells after COVID-19. Whole-study context: A positive SARS-CoV-2 nasal swab PCR result was recorded for each convalescent patient; roughly nine were mild and one severe. Samples were taken after vaccination, a median of around 67 days after dose two, with a range of 14 to 241.

The Oncomine TCR Beta short-read assay was what sequenced the DNA obtained from cultured CD4+ T cells. It was from cultured CD4+ T cells that genomic DNA was extracted. MiXCR, applied by TCRdb to the PCR reads, yields one record per CDR3 protein. The sample contains 20,000 to 25,000 distinct CDR3 sequences, approximately 50% of which appear only once. This TCR derives from a human donor who had recovered from COVID-19. The sample taken for sequencing was CD4+ T cells from blood, cultured in vitro.

This chain's CDR3 is CSASLRWPTEAFF. As DNA, the CDR3 is TGCAGTGCTAGTCTAAGATGGCCCACTGAAGCTTTCTTT. The rearrangement joins TRBV20-1 to TRBJ1-1, with D uncertain. The germline gives CDR1 DFQATT, CDR2 SNEGSKA (reference sequence). Trimming cost V 3 bases and J 4 bases, with 12 bases left between them. The CDR3 runs 13 residues.